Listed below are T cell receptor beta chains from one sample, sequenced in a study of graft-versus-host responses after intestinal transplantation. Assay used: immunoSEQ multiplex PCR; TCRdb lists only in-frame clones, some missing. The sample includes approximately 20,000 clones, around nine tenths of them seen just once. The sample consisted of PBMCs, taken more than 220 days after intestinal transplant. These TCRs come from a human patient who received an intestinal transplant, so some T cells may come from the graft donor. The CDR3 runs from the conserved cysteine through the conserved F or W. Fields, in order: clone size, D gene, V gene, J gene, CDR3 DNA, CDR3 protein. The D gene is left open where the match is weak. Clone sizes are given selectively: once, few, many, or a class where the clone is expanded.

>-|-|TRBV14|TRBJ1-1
TGTGCCAGCAGCCAAGAGATAGCGAACACTGAAGCTTTCTTT
CASSQEIANTEAFF
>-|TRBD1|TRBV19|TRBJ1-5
TGTGCCAGTTCCTACCGGGACAGGGATCTTCAGCCCCAGCATTTT
CASSYRDRDLQPQHF
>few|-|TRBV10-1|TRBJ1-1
TGCGCCAGCAGTGAACAAGGAAGAGGGACCACTGAAGCTTTCTTT
CASSEQGRGTTEAFF
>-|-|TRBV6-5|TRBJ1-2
TGTGCCAGCTCACCTCAAGGCAGTCTCAACTATGGCTACACCTTC
CASSPQGSLNYGYTF
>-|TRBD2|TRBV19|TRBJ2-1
TGTGCCAGTGGTACACCCTGGACTAGCGGGGTGTACAATGAGCAGTTCTTC
CASGTPWTSGVYNEQFF
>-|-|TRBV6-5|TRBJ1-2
TGTGCCAGCAGTTTCGACAGTGTCCCGAACTATGGCTACACCTTC
CASSFDSVPNYGYTF
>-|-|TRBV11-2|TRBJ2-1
TGTGCCAGCAGCTTATGGCAAGGGGGGGATGAGCAGTTCTTC
CASSLWQGGDEQFF
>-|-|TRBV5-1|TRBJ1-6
TGCACCAGCAGCTTAGAAAGAGGGACAATCTCACCCCTCCACTTT
CTSSLERGTISPLHF
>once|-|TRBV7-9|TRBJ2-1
TGTGCCAGCAGCTTAATTAATGAGCAGTTCTTC
CASSLINEQFF
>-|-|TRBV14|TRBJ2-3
TGTGCCAGCAGCTCGCAGACTAGGGGTACGCAGTATTTT
CASSSQTRGTQYF
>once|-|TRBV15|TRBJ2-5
TGTGCCACCAGCAGAGCGCCTGAACAAGAGACCCAGTACTTC
CATSRAPEQETQYF
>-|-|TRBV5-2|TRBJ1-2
TGTGCCAGCAATAGTATGAGAGAGTACGAAAGAACCTATGGCTACACCTTC
CASNSMREYERTYGYTF
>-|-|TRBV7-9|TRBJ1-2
TGTGCCAGCAGCTTGGGGGGTAGCGGCGTACCCGGCTACACCTTC
CASSLGGSGVPGYTF
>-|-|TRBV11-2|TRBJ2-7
TGTGCCAGCAGCCCCACCCCGGGGGCGGGGGAGCAGTACTTC
CASSPTPGAGEQYF
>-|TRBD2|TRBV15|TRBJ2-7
TGTGCCACCAGCAGAGAGCAGACTAGCCGATCCGAGCAGTACTTC
CATSREQTSRSEQYF
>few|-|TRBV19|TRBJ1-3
TGTGCCAGTAGTATAGGGGGCCCTGGAAACACCATATATTTT
CASSIGGPGNTIYF
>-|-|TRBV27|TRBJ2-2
TGTGCCAGCAGTCGGGGGACCGGGGAGCTGTTTTTT
CASSRGTGELFF
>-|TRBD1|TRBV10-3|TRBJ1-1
TGTGCCATCAGTGAGGGGACAGCCACACTGAACACTGAAGCTTTCTTT
CAISEGTATLNTEAFF
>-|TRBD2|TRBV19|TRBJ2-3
TGTGCCAGTAGTATACTAGCGGCCTCCACAGATACGCAGTATTTT
CASSILAASTDTQYF
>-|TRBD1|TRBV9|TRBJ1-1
TGTGCCAGCAGCTCGCCGGGACAGAATATGAACACTGAAGCTTTCTTT
CASSSPGQNMNTEAFF
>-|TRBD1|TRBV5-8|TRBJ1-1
TGTGCCAGCAGCTACTTGACAGGGCACACTGAAGCTTTCTTT
CASSYLTGHTEAFF
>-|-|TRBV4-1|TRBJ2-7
TGCGCCAGCAGCCAAGCCCCAACCTACGAGCAGTACTTC
CASSQAPTYEQYF